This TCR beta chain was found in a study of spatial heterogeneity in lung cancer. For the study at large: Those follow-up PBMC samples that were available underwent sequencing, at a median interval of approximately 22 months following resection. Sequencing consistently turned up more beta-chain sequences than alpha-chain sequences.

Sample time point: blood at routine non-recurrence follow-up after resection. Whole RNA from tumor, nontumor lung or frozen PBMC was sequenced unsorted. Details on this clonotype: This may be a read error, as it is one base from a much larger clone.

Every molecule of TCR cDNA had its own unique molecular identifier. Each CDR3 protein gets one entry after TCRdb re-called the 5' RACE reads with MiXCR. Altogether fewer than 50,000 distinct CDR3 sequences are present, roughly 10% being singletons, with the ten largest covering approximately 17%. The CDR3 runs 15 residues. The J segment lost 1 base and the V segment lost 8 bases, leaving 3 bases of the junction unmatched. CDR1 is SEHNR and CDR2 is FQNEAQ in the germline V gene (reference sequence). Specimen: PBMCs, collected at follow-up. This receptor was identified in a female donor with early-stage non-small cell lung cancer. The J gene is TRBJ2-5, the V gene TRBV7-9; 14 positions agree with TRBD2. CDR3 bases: TGTGCCAGCGGCGGACTAGCGGGGGGCCAAGAGACCCAGTACTTC. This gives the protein CASGGLAGGQETQYF.